Below are 18 T cell receptor beta chains sequenced from a single sample in a study of Ad26.COV2.S vaccination and SARS-CoV-2 variants. Method: immunoSEQ multiplex PCR; TCRdb's copy keeps in-frame clones and lacks some. The table lists 350,000 to 600,000 clones, nearly 90% of them singletons. Treatment of the sample: about 20 received Ad26.COV2.S at low or high dose, single or two shots; about 5 received placebo; per-sample allocation not given. Day 63 after the first vaccine or placebo injection was the time point for sampling. The material was peripheral blood, obtained in a trial of Ad26.COV2.S vaccine versus placebo. The receptor source for this set is a person between 18 and 65 years old who received the Ad26.COV2.S COVID-19 vaccine or a placebo.

The chain uses TRBV5-1 and TRBJ2-5; D uncertain. The CDR3 is made up of 14 amino acids. V lost 5 bases and J 3 bases, leaving 14 bases between the germline ends. The germline V gene has CDR1 SGHRS and CDR2 YFSETQ. CDR3 protein: CASRGPDPKETQYF. In DNA, the CDR3 is TGCGCCAGCAGAGGACCGGACCCGAAAGAGACCCAGTACTTC.

This clone was observed a single time. V usage is TRBV2 and J usage is TRBJ1-2; no clear D gene. Germline CDR1 reads SNHLY; CDR2 reads FYNNEI. The V gene lost 7 bases and the J gene lost 5 bases, with 14 bases spanning the gap. The CDR3 runs to 13 residues. CDR3 in DNA: TGTGCCAGCAAGGAACTCAGCGGGTATGGCTACACCTTC. Residues: CASKELSGYGYTF.

The rearrangement uses TRBV27 and TRBJ2-1; D uncertain. The germline gives CDR1 MNHEY, CDR2 SMNVEV (reference sequence). Trimming removed 0 bases from V and 6 bases from J, with 12 bases in between. The CDR3 length is 15 residues. As DNA, the CDR3 is TGTGCCAGCAGTTTATCTTCCGCCTTCAGCAATGAGCAGTTCTTC. Protein: CASSLSSAFSNEQFF.

J is TRBJ2-1 and V is TRBV30; D remains unclear. The CDR3 runs 11 residues. Between the trimmed V and J ends, which lost 1 base and 6 bases, there was a span of 4 bases. From germline, CDR1 is GTSNPN and CDR2 SVGIG (reference sequence). CDR3 DNA: TGTGCCTGGAGTGCCCTCAATGAGCAGTTCTTC. Residues: CAWSALNEQFF.

The chain uses TRBV18 and TRBJ2-5; D possibly corresponds to TRBD2 (5 bases). CDR3 length equals 13 residues. V shed 4 bases and J shed 5 bases, with 11 bases lying between them. Germline CDR1 reads KGHSH; CDR2 reads LQKENI. CDR3 in DNA: TGTGCCAGCTCACGAGGGTTTGCGGAGACCCAGTACTTC. This codes for CASSRGFAETQYF.

The chain is built from TRBV5-4 and TRBJ2-1; TRBD1 matches 9 bases. J lost 4 bases, V lost 4 bases, and 6 bases had no gene match. The CDR3 length is 15 residues. Germline CDR1 and CDR2: SGHNT and YYREEE (reference sequence). DNA of the CDR3: TGTGCCAGCAGCCGGGACAGGGCTTCGTACAATGAGCAGTTCTTC. It translates to CASSRDRASYNEQFF.

The rearrangement joins TRBV7-8 to TRBJ1-6; no reliable D call. The CDR3 loop spans 16 amino acids. Germline CDR1 and CDR2: SGHVS and FQNEAQ. V dropped 1 base and J dropped 0 bases, with 7 bases sitting between them. As DNA, the CDR3 is TGTGCCAGCAGCTTAGGTGGGAGCTCCTATAATTCACCCCTCCACTTT. The encoded protein is CASSLGGSSYNSPLHF.

CDR3 bases: TGTGCCAGCAGCTTGGAGGCCAGGGGTATTGGCTACACCTTC. Protein: CASSLEARGIGYTF. V and J are TRBV5-8 and TRBJ1-2; possible D gene TRBD1, 6 bases. Germline values: CDR1 SGHTS, CDR2 YDEGEE. The length of the CDR3 is 14 residues. Trimming took off 0 bases at V and 7 bases at J, with 13 bases between the two ends.

The chain combines TRBV28 with TRBJ1-2; a weak D match, TRBD1 (6 bases). The CDR3 has 14 amino acids. CDR1 and CDR2 from the germline V gene are MDHEN and SYDVKM. V was cut by 6 bases and J by 7 bases, with 18 bases left in between. The CDR3 is CASRGGAQGFGYTF. CDR3 nucleotides: TGTGCCAGCAGAGGGGGGGCTCAGGGGTTTGGCTACACCTTC.

The chain has TRBV27 and TRBJ2-5; no reliable D call. Per the germline V gene, CDR1 is MNHEY and CDR2 is SMNVEV (reference sequence). V lost 6 bases and J lost 4, with 15 bases in between. The CDR3 consists of 14 residues. CDR3: CASRRASDRETQYF. The CDR3 DNA follows: TGTGCCAGCAGGAGAGCGTCTGACCGAGAGACCCAGTACTTC.

J is TRBJ1-2 and V is TRBV6-2 or TRBV6-3, with TRBD1 identical over 9 bases. Germline V lookup: CDR1 MNHEY, CDR2 SVGEGT. The CDR3 extends over 14 amino acids. The junction had 5 bases not matched to a gene; V was cut back by 5 bases and J by 4 bases. CDR3 in amino acids: CASSVTGGGYGYTF. CDR3 bases: TGTGCCAGCAGTGTCACAGGGGGCGGCTATGGCTACACCTTC.

V usage is TRBV6-1 and J usage is TRBJ2-7; TRBD1 agrees at 10 bases. Germline lookup yields CDR1 MNHNS and CDR2 SASEGT. Trimming took 2 bases from V and 4 from J; bases not matched to a gene: 11. There are 17 residues in the CDR3. The CDR3 DNA is TGTGCCAGCAGTGAACTGTTGGGACAGGGGAAGAATTACGAGCAGTACTTC. Translating gives CASSELLGQGKNYEQYF.

The J gene is TRBJ1-1, the V gene TRBV5-4; D remains unclear. The CDR3 is made up of 14 amino acids. Per germline, CDR1 SGHNT and CDR2 YYREEE (reference sequence). V was cut by 4 bases and J by 1 base, with 11 bases left in between. The CDR3 spells CASSRSSGNTEAFF. In DNA, the CDR3 is TGTGCCAGCAGCCGGTCTTCGGGGAACACTGAAGCTTTCTTT. Full variable domain (remainder filled in from reference TRBV5-4 and TRBJ1-1): ETGVTQSPTHLIKTRGQQVTLRCSSQSGHNTVSWYQQALGQGPQFIFQYYREEENGRGNFPPRFSGLQFPNYSSELNVNALELDDSALYLCASSRSSGNTEAFFGQGTRLTVV.

The rearrangement links TRBV7-9 to TRBJ1-1; D is ambiguous. The germline V gene has CDR1 SEHNR and CDR2 FQNEAQ (reference sequence). The V gene lost 1 base and the J gene lost 7 bases, with 10 bases spanning the gap. CDR3 length: 13 residues. The DNA of the CDR3 is TGTGCCAGCAGCTTAGAGGCACCCTTTGAAGCTTTCTTT. This gives the protein CASSLEAPFEAFF.

This chain uses TRBV24-1 with TRBJ1-2; D gene ambiguous. Germline lookup yields CDR1 KGHDR and CDR2 SFDVKD. The CDR3 consists of 12 residues. Trimming stripped 3 bases from V and 5 bases from J, with 6 bases between. The chain's CDR3 is CATSDGDYGYTF. In DNA, the CDR3 is TGTGCCACCAGTGATGGGGATTATGGCTACACCTTC.

With regard to this clone: The germline gene is not matched at one end of the junction; a read error may be the cause. This chain links TRBV7-6 with TRBJ1-2; unclear D gene. The germline V gene has CDR1 SGHVS and CDR2 FNYEAQ. This CDR3 is built from 13 residues. The CDR3 coding sequence is TGTGCCAGCAGTTTAGGGCGGAACTATGGCTACACCTTC. It specifies CASSLGRNYGYTF.

The chain uses TRBV6-6 and TRBJ1-5; TRBD1 matches at 9 bases. The CDR3 extends over 15 amino acids. Germline CDR1 reads MNHNY; CDR2 reads SVGAGI (reference sequence). J gave up 4 bases and V 6 bases, and 7 bases lay outside the gene matches. The CDR3 sequence: CASSPGTGFNQPQHF. The DNA of the CDR3 is TGTGCCAGCAGCCCCGGGACAGGGTTTAATCAGCCCCAGCATTTT.

The chain employs TRBV4-3 and TRBJ2-7; 10 bases align to TRBD2. The CDR3 is 16 amino acids. V was clipped by 0 bases and J by 6 bases; unmatched bases: 8. The germline CDR1 and CDR2 sequences are LGHNA and YSLEER. For the CDR3, the DNA is TGCGCCAGCAGCCAAGATGCAGCGGGGGGGCCCTCCGAGCAGTACTTC. Residues: CASSQDAAGGPSEQYF.